These 27 T cell receptor beta chains were sequenced from one sample in a study of CD8+ T cells in alopecia areata. RNA was isolated and reverse transcribed to cDNA, the sequencing template. Libraries were prepared by immunoSEQ multiplex PCR; TCRdb keeps only in-frame clonotypes and omits some of them. Found here are about 30,000 clones, about two thirds of them singletons; the top ten hold approximately 18%. The sequencing sample was made of NKG2D-high CD8+ T cells sorted from blood. All receptors come from a human donor with alopecia areata.

The rearrangement uses TRBV27 and TRBJ1-2; D gene unclear. Trimming cost V 5 bases and J 5 bases, with 9 bases left between them. CDR1 and CDR2 from the germline V gene are MNHEY and SMNVEV (reference sequence). The CDR3 has 12 amino acids. The chain's CDR3 is CASSPGWYGYTF. The DNA of the CDR3 is TGTGCCAGCAGTCCAGGATGGTATGGCTACACCTTC.

This clone was observed a few times. The J gene is TRBJ2-7, the V gene TRBV5-1; 8 bases map to TRBD1. This CDR3 comprises 17 residues. V lost 3 bases and J lost 5; bases outside the gene matches: 16. From germline, CDR1 is SGHRS and CDR2 YFSETQ. The DNA for the CDR3 is TGCGCCAGCAGCTGGAAGACAGGGGAGGAGTCCCTGCACGAGCAGTACTTC. Translating gives CASSWKTGEESLHEQYF. Together with reference TRBV5-1 and TRBJ2-7, the CDR3 gives the full variable domain: KAGVTQTPRYLIKTRGQQVTLSCSPISGHRSVSWYQQTPGQGLQFLFEYFSETQRNKGNFPGRFSGRQFSNSRSEMNVSTLELGDSALYLCASSWKTGEESLHEQYFGPGTRLTVT.

The chain carries TRBV27 and TRBJ1-2, with a weak D call TRBD1 (5 bases). CDR1 is MNHEY, CDR2 SMNVEV, per germline (reference sequence). The ends were cut back, 5 bases at V and 0 bases at J, with 13 bases in the middle. The CDR3 is made up of 15 amino acids. The CDR3 reads CASSPRQPSNYGYTF. CDR3 in DNA: TGTGCCAGCAGTCCCCGACAGCCATCTAACTATGGCTACACCTTC.

The chain couples TRBV2 to TRBJ2-7; D may be TRBD2 (5 bases). Trimming took off 3 bases at V and 2 bases at J, with 11 bases between the two ends. CDR3 length equals 14 residues. Germline V gene lookup returns CDR1 SNHLY and CDR2 FYNNEI. The CDR3 loop reads CASSEVPGTYEQYF. The CDR3, as DNA: TGTGCCAGCAGTGAGGTTCCGGGAACCTACGAGCAGTACTTC.

This clone is a singleton in its sample. One end of the junction does not line up with germline, which may come from a read error. This CDR3 is also generated by other DNA sequences in the sample. This chain joins TRBV5-6 and TRBJ2-1; D remains unclear. The CDR3 extends over 13 amino acids. Germline V CDR1 and CDR2: SGHDT, YYEEEE. CDR3 sequence: CASSLALNNEQFF. The CDR3 nucleotides are TGCGCCAGCAGCTTGGCCTTAAACAATGAGCAGTTCTTC.

This clone occurred a few times. The chain links TRBV7-9 to TRBJ1-4; D is unclear. CDR1 and CDR2 from the germline V gene are SEHNR and FQNEAQ (reference sequence). The length of the CDR3 is 16 residues. The V and J ends lost 5 bases and 4 bases respectively, with 17 bases between them. The CDR3 DNA is TGTGCCAGCAGCCCTCGGACCAGGCCGGTTAATGAAAAACTGTTTTTT. Amino acids: CASSPRTRPVNEKLFF.

This chain uses TRBV7-9 with TRBJ2-7; 7 nucleotides line up with TRBD2. The CDR3 contains 16 residues. Per germline, CDR1 SEHNR and CDR2 FQNEAQ (reference sequence). V trimming: 2 bases; J trimming: 0 bases; junction bases outside the gene matches: 7. The CDR3 DNA reads as TGTGCCAGCAGCTTATTTCCGGGACTAAGCTCCTACGAGCAGTACTTC. Its translation: CASSLFPGLSSYEQYF.

The chain joins TRBV27 to TRBJ2-1; D is ambiguous. The V and J ends lost 2 bases and 0 bases respectively, with 5 bases between them. The CDR3 runs 14 residues. The germline CDR1 and CDR2 sequences are MNHEY and SMNVEV (reference sequence). CDR3 in DNA: TGTGCCAGCAGTTTAGGGGACTCCTACAATGAGCAGTTCTTC. Translation gives CASSLGDSYNEQFF.

The chain joins TRBV7-2 to TRBJ2-7, with TRBD2 matching over 8 bases. V shed 1 base and J 0 bases; nucleotides not matched to a gene: 5. The CDR3 covers 16 residues. The germline V gene has CDR1 SGHTA and CDR2 FQGNSA. CDR3 amino acids: CASSLGPSGSSYEQYF. CDR3 DNA: TGTGCCAGCAGCTTAGGGCCCAGCGGGAGCTCCTACGAGCAGTACTTC.

In the case of this clone: This is likely a read error, given that the CDR3 carries no conserved phenylalanine or tryptophan at its end. This chain connects TRBV7-9 to TRBJ2-3, with 11 bases matching TRBD2. This CDR3 has 16 amino acids. V lost 6 bases to trimming and J lost 2 bases; unmatched junction nucleotides: 7. Germline loops: CDR1 SEHNR, CDR2 FQNEAQ (reference sequence). CDR3 sequence: CASRRGLAVITDTQYS. The CDR3, as DNA: TGTGCCAGCAGGAGGGGACTAGCGGTTATCACAGATACGCAGTATTCT.

The chain employs TRBV2 and TRBJ2-1, with D maybe TRBD1 (6 bases). Trimming took off 6 bases at V and 9 bases at J, with 12 bases between the two ends. The CDR3 totals 12 residues. The V gene's germline CDR1 is SNHLY and CDR2 FYNNEI. In DNA, the CDR3 is TGTGCCAGCAGCTCAGGGGCACCTGAGCAGTTCTTC. Amino acid sequence: CASSSGAPEQFF.

The sample holds a few counts of this clone. J is TRBJ2-2 and V is TRBV27; D not certain. The germline V gene has CDR1 MNHEY and CDR2 SMNVEV (reference sequence). The germline V and J ends were trimmed by 4 bases and 3 bases, with 9 bases remaining between them. The CDR3 sequence is 14 residues long. The CDR3 region has the DNA TGTGCCAGCAGTTGGGCAGCTGACACCGGGGAGCTGTTTTTT. Protein: CASSWAADTGELFF.

The V call is TRBV7-9, the J call TRBJ2-1; the D gene is possibly TRBD2 (6 bases). V was clipped by 5 bases and J by 0 bases, with 11 bases between them. Germline CDR1 reads SEHNR; CDR2 reads FQNEAQ (reference sequence). CDR3 length: 15 amino acids. This CDR3 is CASSPRTNSYNEQFF. In DNA form, the CDR3 reads TGTGCCAGCAGCCCCCGGACTAACTCCTACAATGAGCAGTTCTTC. The whole variable domain, filled in from reference TRBV7-9 and TRBJ2-1, reads DTGVSQNPRHKITKRGQNVTFRCDPISEHNRLYWYRQTLGQGPEFLTYFQNEAQLEKSRLLSDRFSAERPKGSFSTLEIQRTEQGDSAMYLCASSPRTNSYNEQFFGPGTRLTVL.

J is TRBJ2-7 and V is TRBV18, with D perhaps matching TRBD1 (6 bases). There are 13 residues in the CDR3. Germline V lookup: CDR1 KGHSH, CDR2 LQKENI. V was trimmed by 3 bases and J by 1 base, leaving 7 bases between them. The CDR3 loop reads CASSPDSSYEQYF. CDR3 sequence (DNA): TGTGCCAGCTCACCGGACAGTTCCTACGAGCAGTACTTC.

The V and J genes are TRBV27 and TRBJ2-7; D is possibly TRBD2 (5 bases). The germline CDR1 and CDR2 sequences are MNHEY and SMNVEV (reference sequence). Trimming stripped 7 bases from V and 4 bases from J, with 20 bases between. The CDR3 sequence is 15 residues long. For the CDR3, the DNA is TGTGCCAGCACTTCGGGAAGACGGGCCCCTTACGAGCAGTACTTC. Protein sequence: CASTSGRRAPYEQYF.

This clone is termed medium-sized. CDR3 sequence (DNA): TGTGCCAGCAGCCTTAACTACCGGGGGCGGGAGACCCAGTACTTC. Protein: CASSLNYRGRETQYF. V is TRBV27 and J is TRBJ2-5, with D perhaps given as TRBD1 or TRBD2 (6 bases each). The CDR3 is 15 amino acids. V lost 6 bases to trimming and J lost 5 bases, with 19 bases between them. The germline V gene has CDR1 MNHEY and CDR2 SMNVEV (reference sequence).

This rearrangement joins TRBV6-5 to TRBJ2-3; D unclear. CDR1 is MNHEY and CDR2 is SVGAGI in the germline V gene. The CDR3 is made up of 11 amino acids. V lost 6 bases and J lost 6, with 7 bases in between. The CDR3 DNA reads TGTGCCAGCAGCTATGGTGATACGCAGTATTTT. This sequence encodes CASSYGDTQYF.

The CDR3 spells CAWILLTSGGTHGELFF. DNA of the CDR3: TGTGCCTGGATCCTTTTGACTAGCGGGGGGACCCACGGGGAGCTGTTTTTT. The chain links TRBV30 to TRBJ2-2; 13 bases line up with TRBD2. V dropped 4 bases and J dropped 7; count of bases not matched to a gene: 12. Germline CDR1 is GTSNPN and CDR2 is SVGIG (reference sequence). The CDR3 length is 17 residues. Full variable domain (remainder filled in from reference TRBV30 and TRBJ2-2): SQTIHQWPATLVQPVGSPLSLECTVEGTSNPNLYWYRQAAGRGLQLLFYSVGIGQISSEVPQNLSASRPQDRQFILSSKKLLLSDSGFYLCAWILLTSGGTHGELFFGEGSRLTVL.

In its sample, this clone was seen a few times. This chain links TRBV11-2 with TRBJ1-1; the D is unclear. CDR3 length: 14 amino acids. V was shortened by 1 base and J by 2 bases, with 8 bases between the two germline ends. CDR1 is SGHAT and CDR2 is FQNNGV in the germline V gene. CDR3 in amino acids: CASSLVLRNTEAFF. Here the CDR3 DNA reads TGTGCCAGCAGCTTAGTTTTACGCAACACTGAAGCTTTCTTT.

This clone was counted only a few times. The genes are TRBV7-6 and TRBJ2-1; D is unclear. The germline CDR1 and CDR2 sequences are SGHVS and FNYEAQ. Trimming pared 1 base from V and 10 bases from J, leaving 11 bases between. The CDR3 runs to 13 residues. This chain's CDR3 is CASSLVGIGEQFF. CDR3 DNA: TGTGCCAGCAGCTTAGTGGGGATAGGGGAGCAGTTCTTC. Full variable domain (remainder filled in from reference TRBV7-6 and TRBJ2-1): GAGVSQSPRYKVTKRGQDVALRCDPISGHVSLYWYRQALGQGPEFLTYFNYEAQQDKSGLPNDRFSAERPEGSISTLTIQRTEQRDSAMYRCASSLVGIGEQFFGPGTRLTVL.

This clone was seen more than once but under ten times. The rearrangement links TRBV29-1 to TRBJ2-2; D might be TRBD1 (5 bases). V was clipped by 2 bases and J by 0 bases, with 7 bases between them. The CDR3 has 14 amino acids. CDR1 and CDR2 from the germline V gene are SQVTM and ANQGSEA. This CDR3 is CSVERTTNTGELFF. CDR3 DNA: TGCAGCGTTGAACGGACAACGAACACCGGGGAGCTGTTTTTT.

This sequence joins TRBV5-1 and TRBJ2-7; D perhaps matches TRBD1 (5 bases). CDR1 and CDR2 from the germline V gene are SGHRS and YFSETQ. The CDR3 is made up of 15 amino acids. V lost 3 bases to trimming and J lost 6 bases, with 19 bases between them. The CDR3 protein is CASSSEQGSKGEQYF. Here the CDR3 DNA reads TGCGCCAGCAGCTCGGAGCAGGGCTCTAAGGGCGAGCAGTACTTC.

The J gene is TRBJ2-3, the V gene TRBV28; the D is unclear. The V gene lost 6 bases and the J gene lost 0 bases, with 10 bases spanning the gap. The CDR3 extends over 14 amino acids. The germline CDR1 and CDR2 sequences are MDHEN and SYDVKM. The DNA of the CDR3 is TGTGCCAGCAGCCCGGGCCTTAGCACAGATACGCAGTATTTT. Its translation is CASSPGLSTDTQYF.

This clone has a handful of counts. V gene TRBV21-1 combines with J gene TRBJ2-3. TRBV21-1 is a listed pseudogene. The CDR3 loop spans 18 amino acids. This chain's CDR3 is CASSKDWIGRSSTDTQYF. CDR3 bases: TGTGCCAGCAGCAAAGACTGGATCGGAAGATCTAGCACAGATACGCAGTATTTT.

A few counts support this clone. The CDR3 DNA is TGCAGCGTTGAAGCCCCAGGGAATAATGAAAAACTGTTTTTT. Its translation: CSVEAPGNNEKLFF. The rearrangement uses TRBV29-1 and TRBJ1-4; weak D call: TRBD1 (5 bases). CDR1 SQVTM and CDR2 ANQGSEA come from the germline V gene. Trimming removed 1 base from V and 4 bases from J, with 10 bases in between. This CDR3 contains 14 residues.

The V call is TRBV7-9, the J call TRBJ2-7; D uncertain. The V and J ends lost 7 bases and 7 bases respectively, with 20 bases between them. The CDR3 consists of 14 residues. Germline lookup yields CDR1 SEHNR and CDR2 FQNEAQ (reference sequence). Written as DNA, the CDR3 is TGTGCCAGCACCTCCCCCCGCGTGGTGGGGGAGCAGTACTTC. It translates to CASTSPRVVGEQYF. The full variable domain, with the rest looked up from reference TRBV7-9 and TRBJ2-7, is DTGVSQNPRHKITKRGQNVTFRCDPISEHNRLYWYRQTLGQGPEFLTYFQNEAQLEKSRLLSDRFSAERPKGSFSTLEIQRTEQGDSAMYLCASTSPRVVGEQYFGPGTRLTVT.

The chain links TRBV6-6 to TRBJ2-3; D is unresolved. The CDR3 contains 15 residues. Germline CDR1 MNHNY, CDR2 SVGAGI (reference sequence). Trimming shortened V by 8 bases and J by 6 bases, and 21 bases separated the two germline ends. Here the CDR3 reads CASPPTPYIFDTQYF. The CDR3 DNA sequence: TGTGCCAGCCCCCCCACTCCCTATATTTTTGATACGCAGTATTTT.